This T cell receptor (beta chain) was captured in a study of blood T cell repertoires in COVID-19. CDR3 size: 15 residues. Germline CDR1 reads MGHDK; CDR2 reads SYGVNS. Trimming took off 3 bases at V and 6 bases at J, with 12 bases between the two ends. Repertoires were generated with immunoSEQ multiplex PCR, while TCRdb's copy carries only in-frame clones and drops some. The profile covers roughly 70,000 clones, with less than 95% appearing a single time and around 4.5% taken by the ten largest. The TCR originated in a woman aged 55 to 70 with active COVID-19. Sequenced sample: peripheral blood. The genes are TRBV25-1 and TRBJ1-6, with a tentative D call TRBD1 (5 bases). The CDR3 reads CASSDPQGANSPLHF. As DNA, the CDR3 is TGTGCCAGCAGTGACCCGCAGGGCGCTAATTCACCCCTCCACTTT.